This TCR beta chain was sequenced for a study of blood T cells in healthy people across ages. V shed 4 bases and J shed 0 bases, with 18 bases lying between them. CDR3 length: 17 amino acids. Looked up from germline, CDR1 is SGHRS and CDR2 is YFSETQ. Whole-study findings and limits: Naive T cell percentage showed a strong correlation with the diversity of TCR beta.

Comment on this clonotype: Its specificity is unknown.

With a J-beta primer mix and a sample-barcoded 5' primer, a second PCR ran roughly 6 to 11 cycles. One entry per CDR3 protein results from TCRdb running MiXCR on the 5' RACE reads. The table lists 850,000 to 1,300,000 distinct CDR3 sequences, around 45% of them singletons, with 18% in the top ten. The source of this sequence is a woman aged 55 to 70 in good health. V usage is TRBV5-1 and J usage is TRBJ2-3; possibly TRBD1 or TRBD2 for D (5 bases each). The sequenced sample was blood. The CDR3 DNA reads as TGCGCCAGCAGCGTAATGCCAGGGACCCTTAGCACAGATACGCAGTATTTT. Translating it yields CASSVMPGTLSTDTQYF.